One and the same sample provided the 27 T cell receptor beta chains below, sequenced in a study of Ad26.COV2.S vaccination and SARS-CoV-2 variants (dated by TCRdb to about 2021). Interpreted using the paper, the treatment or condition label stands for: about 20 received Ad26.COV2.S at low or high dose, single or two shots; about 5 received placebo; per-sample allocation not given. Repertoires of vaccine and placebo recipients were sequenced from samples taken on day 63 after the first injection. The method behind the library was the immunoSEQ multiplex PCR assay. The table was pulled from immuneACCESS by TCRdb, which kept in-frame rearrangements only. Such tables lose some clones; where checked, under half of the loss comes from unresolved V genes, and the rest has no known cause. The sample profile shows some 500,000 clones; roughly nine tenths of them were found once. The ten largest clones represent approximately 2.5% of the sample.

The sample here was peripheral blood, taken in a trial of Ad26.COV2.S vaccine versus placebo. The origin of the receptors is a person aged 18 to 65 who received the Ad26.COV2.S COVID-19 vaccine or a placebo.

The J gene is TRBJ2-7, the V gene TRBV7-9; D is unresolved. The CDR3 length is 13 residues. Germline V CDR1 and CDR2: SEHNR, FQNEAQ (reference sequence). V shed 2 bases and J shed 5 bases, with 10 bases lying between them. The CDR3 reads CASSLYAVDEQYF. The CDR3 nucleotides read TGTGCCAGCAGCTTATACGCAGTGGACGAGCAGTACTTC. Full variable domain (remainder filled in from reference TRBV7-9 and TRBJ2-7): DTGVSQNPRHKITKRGQNVTFRCDPISEHNRLYWYRQTLGQGPEFLTYFQNEAQLEKSRLLSDRFSAERPKGSFSTLEIQRTEQGDSAMYLCASSLYAVDEQYFGPGTRLTVT.

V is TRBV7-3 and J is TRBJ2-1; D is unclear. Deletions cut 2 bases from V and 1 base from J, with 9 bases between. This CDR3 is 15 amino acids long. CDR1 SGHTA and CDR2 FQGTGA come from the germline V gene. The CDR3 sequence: CASSLGPLSYNEQFF. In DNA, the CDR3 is TGTGCCAGCAGCTTAGGACCCCTGTCCTACAATGAGCAGTTCTTC.

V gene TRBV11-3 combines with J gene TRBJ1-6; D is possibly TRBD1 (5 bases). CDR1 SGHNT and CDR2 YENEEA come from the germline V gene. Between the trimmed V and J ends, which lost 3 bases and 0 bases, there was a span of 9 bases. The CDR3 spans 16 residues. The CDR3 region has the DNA TGTGCCAGCAGCTTTGGGGGGAGCTCCTATAATTCACCCCTCCACTTT. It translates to CASSFGGSSYNSPLHF.

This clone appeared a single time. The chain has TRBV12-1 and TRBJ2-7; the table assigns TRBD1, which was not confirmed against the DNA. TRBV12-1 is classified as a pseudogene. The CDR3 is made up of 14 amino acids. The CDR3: CASSLAGTPPEQYV. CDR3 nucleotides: TGTGCCAGCAGCTTAGCCGGGACACCACCCGAGCAGTACGTC.

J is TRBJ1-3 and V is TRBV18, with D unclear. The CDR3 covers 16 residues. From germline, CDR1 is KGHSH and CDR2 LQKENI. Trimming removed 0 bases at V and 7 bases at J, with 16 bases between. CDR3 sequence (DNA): TGTGCCAGCTCACCACCGAGGGCGGTGGGTCTGAACACCATATATTTT. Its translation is CASSPPRAVGLNTIYF. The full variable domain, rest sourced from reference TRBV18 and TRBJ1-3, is NAGVMQNPRHLVRRRGQEARLRCSPMKGHSHVYWYRQLPEEGLKFMVYLQKENIIDESGMPKERFSAEFPKEGPSILRIQQVVRGDSAAYFCASSPPRAVGLNTIYFGEGSWLTVV.

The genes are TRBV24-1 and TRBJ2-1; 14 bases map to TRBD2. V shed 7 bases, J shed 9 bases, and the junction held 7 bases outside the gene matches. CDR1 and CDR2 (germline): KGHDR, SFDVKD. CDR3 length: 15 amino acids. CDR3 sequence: CATRPGLAGVTEQFF. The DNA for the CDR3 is TGTGCCACCAGGCCGGGACTAGCGGGAGTTACTGAGCAGTTCTTC.

CDR3 nucleotide sequence: TGCAGCGTTGTTTCCGACAGACTAGCTGGGGGCTACACCTTC. Protein: CSVVSDRLAGGYTF. The rearrangement joins TRBV29-1 to TRBJ1-2; D might be TRBD1 (5 bases). The V gene lost 4 bases and the J gene lost 8 bases, with 20 bases spanning the gap. This CDR3 is 14 amino acids long. In germline, CDR1 is SQVTM, CDR2 ANQGSEA.

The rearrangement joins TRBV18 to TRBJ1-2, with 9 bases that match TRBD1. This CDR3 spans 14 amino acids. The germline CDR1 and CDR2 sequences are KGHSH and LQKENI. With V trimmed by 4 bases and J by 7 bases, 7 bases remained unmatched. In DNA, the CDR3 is TGTGCCAGCTCACGACAGGGGGAGGTATCTGGCTACACCTTC. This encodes CASSRQGEVSGYTF.

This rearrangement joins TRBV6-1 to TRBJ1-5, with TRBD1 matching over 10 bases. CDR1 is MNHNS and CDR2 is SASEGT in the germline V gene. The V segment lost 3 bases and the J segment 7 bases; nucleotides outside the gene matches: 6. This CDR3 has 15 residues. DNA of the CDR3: TGTGCCAGCAGTGATGAGACAGGGGGCGACCAGCCCCAGCATTTT. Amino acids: CASSDETGGDQPQHF.

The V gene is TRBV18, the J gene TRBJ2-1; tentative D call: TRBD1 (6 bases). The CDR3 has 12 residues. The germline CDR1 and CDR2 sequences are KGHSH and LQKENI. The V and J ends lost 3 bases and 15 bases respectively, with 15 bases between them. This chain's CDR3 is CASSPRDTLGFF. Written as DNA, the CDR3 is TGTGCCAGCTCACCCCGGGACACCCTTGGGTTCTTC.

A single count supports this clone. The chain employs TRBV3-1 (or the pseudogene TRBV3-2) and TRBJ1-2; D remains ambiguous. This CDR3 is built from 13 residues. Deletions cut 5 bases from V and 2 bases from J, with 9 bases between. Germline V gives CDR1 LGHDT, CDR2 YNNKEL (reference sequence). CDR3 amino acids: CASSLGLNYGYTF. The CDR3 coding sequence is TGTGCCAGCAGCTTGGGTCTGAACTATGGCTACACCTTC.

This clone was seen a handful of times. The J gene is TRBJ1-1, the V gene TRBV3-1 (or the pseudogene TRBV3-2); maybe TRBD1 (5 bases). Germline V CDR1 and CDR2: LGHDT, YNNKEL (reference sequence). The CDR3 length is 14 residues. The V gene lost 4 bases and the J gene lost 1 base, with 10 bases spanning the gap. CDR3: CASSRRDGNTEAFF. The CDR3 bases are TGTGCCAGCAGCCGTAGGGACGGGAACACTGAAGCTTTCTTT.

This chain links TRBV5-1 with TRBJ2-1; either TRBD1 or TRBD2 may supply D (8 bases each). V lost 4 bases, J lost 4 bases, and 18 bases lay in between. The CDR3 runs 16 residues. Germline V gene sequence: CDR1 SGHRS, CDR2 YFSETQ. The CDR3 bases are TGCGCCAGCAGCCCGCAGGGGGCGGGGGGTTACAATGAGCAGTTCTTC. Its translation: CASSPQGAGGYNEQFF.

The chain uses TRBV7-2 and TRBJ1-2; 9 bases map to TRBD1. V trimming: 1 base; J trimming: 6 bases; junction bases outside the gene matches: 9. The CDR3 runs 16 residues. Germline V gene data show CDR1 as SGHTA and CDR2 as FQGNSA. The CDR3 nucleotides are TGTGCCAGCAGCTTAGATAGCGGGACAGGGATAAATGGCTACACCTTC. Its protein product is CASSLDSGTGINGYTF.

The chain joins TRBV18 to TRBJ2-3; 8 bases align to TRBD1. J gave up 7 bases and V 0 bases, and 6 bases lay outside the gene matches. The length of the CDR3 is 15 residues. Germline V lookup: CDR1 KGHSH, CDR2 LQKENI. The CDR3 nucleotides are TGTGCCAGCTCACCACCGGGGACAGGTTGGAATACGCAGTATTTT. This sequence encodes CASSPPGTGWNTQYF.

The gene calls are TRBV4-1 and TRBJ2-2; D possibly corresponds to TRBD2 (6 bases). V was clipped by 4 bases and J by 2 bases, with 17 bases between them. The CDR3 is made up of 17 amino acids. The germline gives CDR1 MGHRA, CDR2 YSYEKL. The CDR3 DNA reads TGCGCCAGCAGCCCCAGGAGGGGAATTAGAAACACCGGGGAGCTGTTTTTT. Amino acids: CASSPRRGIRNTGELFF.

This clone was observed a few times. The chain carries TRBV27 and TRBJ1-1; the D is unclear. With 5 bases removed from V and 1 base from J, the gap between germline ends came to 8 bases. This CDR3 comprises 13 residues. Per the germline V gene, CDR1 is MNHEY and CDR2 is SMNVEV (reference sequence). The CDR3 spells CASSRASNTEAFF. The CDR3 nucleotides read TGTGCCAGCAGTAGGGCGTCGAACACTGAAGCTTTCTTT.

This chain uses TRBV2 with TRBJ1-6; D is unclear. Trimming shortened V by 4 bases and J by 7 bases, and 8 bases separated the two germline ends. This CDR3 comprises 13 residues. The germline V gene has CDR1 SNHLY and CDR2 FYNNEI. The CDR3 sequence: CASSGARNSPLHF. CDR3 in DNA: TGTGCCAGCAGTGGTGCCAGAAATTCACCCCTCCACTTT. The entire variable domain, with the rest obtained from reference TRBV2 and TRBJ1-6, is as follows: EPEVTQTPSHQVTQMGQEVILRCVPISNHLYFYWYRQILGQKVEFLVSFYNNEISEKSEIFDDQFSVERPDGSNFTLKIRSTKLEDSAMYFCASSGARNSPLHFGNGTRLTVT.

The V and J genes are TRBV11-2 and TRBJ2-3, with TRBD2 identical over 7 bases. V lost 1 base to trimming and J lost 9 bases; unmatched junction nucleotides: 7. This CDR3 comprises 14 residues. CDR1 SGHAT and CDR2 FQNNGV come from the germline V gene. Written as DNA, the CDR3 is TGTGCCAGCAGCTTAGGAACGGGGGGAATCACGCAGTATTTT. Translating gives CASSLGTGGITQYF.

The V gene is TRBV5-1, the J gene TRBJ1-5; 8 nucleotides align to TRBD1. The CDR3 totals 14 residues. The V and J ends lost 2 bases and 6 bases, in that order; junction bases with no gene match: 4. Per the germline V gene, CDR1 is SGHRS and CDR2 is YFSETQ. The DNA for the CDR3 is TGCGCCAGCAGCTTTGAACAGGGGGGTCAGCCCCAGCATTTT. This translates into CASSFEQGGQPQHF.

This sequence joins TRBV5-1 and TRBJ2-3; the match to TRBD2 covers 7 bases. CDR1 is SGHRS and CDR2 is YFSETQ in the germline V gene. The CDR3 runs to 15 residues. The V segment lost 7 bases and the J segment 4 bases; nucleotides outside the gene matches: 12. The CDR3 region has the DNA TGCGCCAGCCAACGGGGGGTCAGCGGTTCAGATACGCAGTATTTT. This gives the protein CASQRGVSGSDTQYF.

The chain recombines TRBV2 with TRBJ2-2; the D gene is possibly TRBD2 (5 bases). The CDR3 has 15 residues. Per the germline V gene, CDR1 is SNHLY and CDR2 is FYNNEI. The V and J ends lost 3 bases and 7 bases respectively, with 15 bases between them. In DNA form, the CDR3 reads TGTGCCAGCAGTGACTCGGTAGCCGGGGACGGGGAGCTGTTTTTT. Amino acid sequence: CASSDSVAGDGELFF.

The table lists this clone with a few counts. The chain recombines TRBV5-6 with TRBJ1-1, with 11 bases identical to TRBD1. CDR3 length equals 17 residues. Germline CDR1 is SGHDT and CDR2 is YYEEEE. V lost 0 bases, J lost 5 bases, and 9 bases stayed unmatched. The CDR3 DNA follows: TGTGCCAGCAGCTTGGTTGGACAGGGGGCGATTGGGACTGAAGCTTTCTTT. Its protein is CASSLVGQGAIGTEAFF.

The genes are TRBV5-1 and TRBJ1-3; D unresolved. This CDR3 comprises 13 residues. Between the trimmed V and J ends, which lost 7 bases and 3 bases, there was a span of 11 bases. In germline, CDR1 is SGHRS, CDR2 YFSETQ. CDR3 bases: TGCGCCAGCCGCGTAGAGATTGGAAACACCATATATTTT. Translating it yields CASRVEIGNTIYF.

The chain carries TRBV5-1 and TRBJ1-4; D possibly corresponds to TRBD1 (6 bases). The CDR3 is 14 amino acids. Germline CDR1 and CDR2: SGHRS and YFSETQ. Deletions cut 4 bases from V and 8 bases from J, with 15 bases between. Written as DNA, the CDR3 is TGCGCCAGCAGCACCGGATGGGGGCGGGAAAAACTGTTTTTT. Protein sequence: CASSTGWGREKLFF.

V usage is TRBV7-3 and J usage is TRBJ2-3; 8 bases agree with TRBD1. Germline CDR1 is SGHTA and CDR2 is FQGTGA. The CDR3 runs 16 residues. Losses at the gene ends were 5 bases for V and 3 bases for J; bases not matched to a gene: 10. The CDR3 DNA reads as TGTGCCAGCAGCCTTGGACAGGGAACTAGGACAGATACGCAGTATTTT. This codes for CASSLGQGTRTDTQYF.

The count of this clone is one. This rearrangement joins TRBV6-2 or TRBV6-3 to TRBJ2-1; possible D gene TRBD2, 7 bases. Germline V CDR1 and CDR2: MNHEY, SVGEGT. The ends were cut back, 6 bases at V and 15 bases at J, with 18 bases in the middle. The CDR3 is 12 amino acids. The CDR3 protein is CASSLDWGGPFF. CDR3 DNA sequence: TGTGCCAGCAGCCTGGACTGGGGGGGGCCGTTCTTC.